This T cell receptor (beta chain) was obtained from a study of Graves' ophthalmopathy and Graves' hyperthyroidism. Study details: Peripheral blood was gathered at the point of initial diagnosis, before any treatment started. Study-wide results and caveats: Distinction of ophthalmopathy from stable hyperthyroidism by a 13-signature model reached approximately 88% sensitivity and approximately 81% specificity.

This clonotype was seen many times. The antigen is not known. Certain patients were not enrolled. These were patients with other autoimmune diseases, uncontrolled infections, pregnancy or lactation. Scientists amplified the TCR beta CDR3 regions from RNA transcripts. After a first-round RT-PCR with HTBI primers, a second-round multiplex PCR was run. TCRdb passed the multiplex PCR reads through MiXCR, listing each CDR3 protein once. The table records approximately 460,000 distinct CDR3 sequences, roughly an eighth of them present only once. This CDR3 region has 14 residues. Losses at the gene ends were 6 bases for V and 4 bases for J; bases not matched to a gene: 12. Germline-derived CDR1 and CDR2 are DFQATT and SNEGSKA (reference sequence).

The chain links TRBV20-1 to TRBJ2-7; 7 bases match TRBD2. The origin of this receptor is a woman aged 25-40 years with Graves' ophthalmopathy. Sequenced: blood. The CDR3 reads CSADLAEALYEQYF. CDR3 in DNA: TGCAGTGCCGACCTAGCGGAAGCCCTTTACGAGCAGTACTTC.